The subject of this entry is one T cell receptor (beta chain). No cognate antigen has been identified for it. No qualities accompany the bases; no much larger clone lies one base away. This sample was taken from a study of technical replicates of blood from a few donors listed by TCRdb under 2017. Library preparation used the immunoSEQ multiplex PCR assay. The immuneACCESS repertoire file appears here via TCRdb, limited to in-frame rearrangements. These files lack a portion of the clones; in checked studies, under half of the deficit traces to unresolved V genes, and the cause of the others is not known. For this sample the table gives tens of thousands of clones, of which 95% were detected only once. The top ten clones comprise over 0.2% of the sample. The TCR originated in a human donor in good health. Sequencing was carried out using T cells isolated from PBMCs.

CDR3 protein: CASSQDIDRREQYF. The nucleotides are TGTGCCAGCAGCCAAGATATCGACAGGCGCGAGCAGTACTTC. The chain couples TRBV4-2 to TRBJ2-7, and TRBD1 may be the D gene, going by 6 matching bases. The CDR3, cysteine through phenylalanine, is 14 amino acids long. The kept DNA is CDR3 alone, 42 bases in frame from the first base. Trimming costs V 0 bases and J 6 bases, and their ends lie 12 bases apart. The germline V gene yields LGHNA for CDR1 and YNFKEQ for CDR2.